A single sample is the source of the 11 T cell receptor beta chains below, sequenced in a study of beta chain features in type 1 diabetes. The investigators reverse transcribed all of the isolated RNA, so they sequenced expressed TCRB transcripts. Clones were sequenced by immunoSEQ multiplex PCR, and TCRdb holds only the in-frame ones, with some missing. Of approximately 380,000 clones in the sample, approximately 15% were seen once. The sequenced material came from naive CD4+ T cells from blood. These receptors were collected from a woman younger than 35 in good health.

This clone appeared a few times. The chain is built from TRBV28 and TRBJ2-1, with 7 bases lining up with TRBD1. CDR1 MDHEN and CDR2 SYDVKM come from the germline V gene. This CDR3 is built from 15 residues. V was pared by 6 bases and J by 1 base, with 6 bases of the junction left unmatched. The CDR3 coding sequence is TGTGCCAGCAGCAGAGGGGGCGTTTCCTACAATGAGCAGTTCTTC. Its protein is CASSRGGVSYNEQFF.

This clone was detected a few times. The rearrangement links TRBV29-1 to TRBJ2-1; 7 nucleotides line up with TRBD2. CDR3 length equals 18 residues. With V trimmed by 5 bases and J by 0 bases, 16 bases remained unmatched. CDR1 SQVTM and CDR2 ANQGSEA come from the germline V gene. The DNA for the CDR3 is TGCAGCGTTAAGATCGGGGGACTACCGAAGAGCTCCTACAATGAGCAGTTCTTC. This codes for CSVKIGGLPKSSYNEQFF.

This chain links TRBV5-4 with TRBJ2-5, with D perhaps matching TRBD1 (5 bases). The CDR3 sequence is 14 residues long. V dropped 4 bases and J dropped 4 bases, with 14 bases sitting between them. From germline, CDR1 is SGHNT and CDR2 YYREEE (reference sequence). CDR3 residues: CASSKSGSRETQYF. The DNA of the CDR3 is TGTGCCAGCAGCAAATCAGGGTCCCGAGAGACCCAGTACTTC.

Worth noting for this clone: The same CDR3 can be traced to other DNA sequences in this sample. The chain is built from TRBV30 and TRBJ2-5; possibly TRBD1 for D (5 bases). Germline V gene data show CDR1 as GTSNPN and CDR2 as SVGIG (reference sequence). The germline V and J ends were trimmed by 2 bases and 2 bases, with 9 bases remaining between them. The CDR3 length is 13 residues. The DNA for the CDR3 is TGTGCCTGGAGTCGGCAGGGACAAGAGACCCAGTACTTC. Encoded protein: CAWSRQGQETQYF.

The rearrangement links TRBV5-4 to TRBJ2-1; 9 bases line up with TRBD2. The J segment lost 3 bases and the V segment lost 1 base, leaving 11 bases of the junction unmatched. Germline V gene sequence: CDR1 SGHNT, CDR2 YYREEE (reference sequence). CDR3 length equals 18 residues. CDR3 bases: TGTGCCAGCAGCTTGTCCCTATTAGCGGGAGAAAACTACAATGAGCAGTTCTTC. Residues: CASSLSLLAGENYNEQFF. Together with reference TRBV5-4 and TRBJ2-1, the CDR3 gives the full variable domain: ETGVTQSPTHLIKTRGQQVTLRCSSQSGHNTVSWYQQALGQGPQFIFQYYREEENGRGNFPPRFSGLQFPNYSSELNVNALELDDSALYLCASSLSLLAGENYNEQFFGPGTRLTVL.

The chain combines TRBV5-4 with TRBJ1-2; no firm D call. CDR1 and CDR2 (germline): SGHNT, YYREEE (reference sequence). V lost 0 bases and J lost 2, with 8 bases in between. The CDR3 is made up of 14 amino acids. CDR3 DNA: TGTGCCAGCAGCTTGGTGCCCCAGAACTATGGCTACACCTTC. Residues: CASSLVPQNYGYTF.

The CDR3 DNA reads TGTGCCAGCAGCCAAGTGGACAGGGCCGACCAGACTGAAGCTTTCTTT. As protein: CASSQVDRADQTEAFF. The rearrangement links TRBV4-2 to TRBJ1-1; 8 nucleotides align to TRBD1. Germline CDR1 LGHNA, CDR2 YNFKEQ. V shed 1 base, J shed 5 bases, and the junction held 9 bases outside the gene matches. CDR3 length equals 16 residues.

The chain links TRBV5-1 to TRBJ2-5; TRBD1 is a possible D gene (7 bases). V was pared by 7 bases and J by 2 bases, with 15 bases between. The CDR3 loop spans 14 amino acids. CDR1 and CDR2 (germline): SGHRS, YFSETQ. CDR3 DNA: TGCGCCAGCGGAGGGGGACAGCCTCAAGAGACCCAGTACTTC. Its protein is CASGGGQPQETQYF.

This chain connects TRBV6-5 to TRBJ2-7; D gene ambiguous. The CDR3 is 12 residues long. Per the germline V gene, CDR1 is MNHEY and CDR2 is SVGAGI. V was shortened by 0 bases and J by 4 bases, with 4 bases between the two germline ends. Here the CDR3 reads CASSYSPYEQYF. The CDR3 coding sequence is TGTGCCAGCAGTTACTCTCCTTACGAGCAGTACTTC.

The rearrangement joins TRBV30 to TRBJ2-7; 9 bases agree with TRBD2. Unmatched junction bases numbered 3, after V lost 1 base and J lost 5 bases. CDR1 GTSNPN and CDR2 SVGIG come from the germline V gene (reference sequence). The CDR3 totals 13 residues. The CDR3, as DNA: TGTGCCTGGAGTGCTAGCGGGAAGAACGAGCAGTACTTC. This translates into CAWSASGKNEQYF.

J is TRBJ1-2 and V is TRBV29-1, with 11 bases fitting TRBD1. Trimming removed 6 bases from V and 0 bases from J; junction bases left unmatched: 6. Germline loops: CDR1 SQVTM, CDR2 ANQGSEA. The CDR3 totals 15 residues. This CDR3 is CSVLRDRGSNYGYTF. The CDR3 DNA is TGCAGCGTCCTCCGGGACAGGGGGTCTAACTATGGCTACACCTTC. The full variable domain, its missing parts supplied by reference TRBV29-1 and TRBJ1-2, is SAVISQKPSRDICQRGTSLTIQCQVDSQVTMMFWYRQQPGQSLTLIATANQGSEATYESGFVIDKFPISRPNLTFSTLTVSNMSPEDSSIYLCSVLRDRGSNYGYTFGSGTRLTVV.